The 23 T cell receptor beta chains below all came from one sample that was sequenced in a study of cytomegalovirus exposure and HLA in healthy donors. Measured with immunoSEQ multiplex PCR; TCRdb has only the in-frame clones, and not every one. The repertoire includes fewer than 150,000 clones, roughly 86% of them detected once, and around 1.5% sits in the top ten. Specimen: PBMCs. These receptors were taken from a man aged 25-45 years in good health and CMV-seronegative.

This clone was picked up one time. This chain links TRBV30 with TRBJ2-1; 8 bases line up with TRBD2. The germline V gene has CDR1 GTSNPN and CDR2 SVGIG (reference sequence). The CDR3 extends over 15 amino acids. V lost 1 base, J lost 0 bases, and 2 bases stayed unmatched. The CDR3: CAWSEGTSSYNEQFF. CDR3 DNA: TGTGCCTGGAGTGAAGGGACTAGCTCCTACAATGAGCAGTTCTTC.

The genes are TRBV29-1 and TRBJ2-4, with 9 bases identical to TRBD2. CDR1 is SQVTM, CDR2 ANQGSEA, per germline. This CDR3 has 12 residues. V trimming: 7 bases; J trimming: 7 bases; junction bases outside the gene matches: 5. The CDR3 bases are TGCAGCGCTCTAGCGGGATGGAACATTCAGTACTTC. As protein: CSALAGWNIQYF.

The chain carries TRBV30 and TRBJ1-1, with D possibly TRBD1 on 5 matching bases. The CDR3 contains 11 residues. Trimming took 6 bases from V and 6 from J, leaving 11 bases between them. Germline V lookup: CDR1 GTSNPN, CDR2 SVGIG (reference sequence). The CDR3 nucleotides are TGTGCCTGTTCGGGGGTCGCTGAAGCTTTCTTT. This gives the protein CACSGVAEAFF.

The CDR3 spells CASSSYLEQYF. The CDR3 DNA sequence: TGTGCCAGCAGCTCCTACCTGGAGCAGTACTTC. This chain links TRBV7-2 with TRBJ2-7; D remains ambiguous. There are 11 residues in the CDR3. V shed 4 bases and J shed 7 bases, with 8 bases lying between them. Looked up from germline, CDR1 is SGHTA and CDR2 is FQGNSA.

V and J are TRBV19 and TRBJ2-1; perhaps TRBD1 as D (6 bases). The CDR3 loop spans 16 amino acids. In germline, CDR1 is LNHDA, CDR2 SQIVND (reference sequence). Between the trimmed V and J ends, which lost 5 bases and 7 bases, there was a span of 21 bases. The CDR3 DNA reads as TGTGCCAGTAGTGTCCCGACAGGTCCCTCGGTGAATGAGCAGTTCTTC. Protein sequence: CASSVPTGPSVNEQFF. Drawing the rest from reference TRBV19 and TRBJ2-1, the complete variable domain is DGGITQSPKYLFRKEGQNVTLSCEQNLNHDAMYWYRQDPGQGLRLIYYSQIVNDFQKGDIAEGYSVSREKKESFPLTVTSAQKNPTAFYLCASSVPTGPSVNEQFFGPGTRLTVL.

A single count supports this clone. The chain employs TRBV29-1 and TRBJ1-4, with 9 bases that match TRBD1. The germline V gene encodes CDR1 SQVTM and CDR2 ANQGSEA. V lost 5 bases and J lost 4; bases outside the gene matches: 2. CDR3 length: 13 residues. CDR3 nucleotide sequence: TGCAGCGTTAACAGGGGGCTTAATGAAAAACTGTTTTTT. Its translation is CSVNRGLNEKLFF.

The chain employs TRBV18 and TRBJ1-4; D is uncertain. CDR3 length: 16 residues. Per germline, CDR1 KGHSH and CDR2 LQKENI. Between the trimmed V and J ends, which lost 4 bases and 0 bases, there was a span of 12 bases. DNA of the CDR3: TGTGCCAGCTCACGTACAGATTCTGCAACTAATGAAAAACTGTTTTTT. It specifies CASSRTDSATNEKLFF.

This chain links TRBV20-1 with TRBJ2-2; no clear D. The V end was cut by 4 bases, the J end by 6 bases, with 6 bases between. The CDR3 consists of 11 residues. Germline V CDR1 and CDR2: DFQATT, SNEGSKA (reference sequence). The CDR3 region has the DNA TGCAGTGCTACCCAGTCCGGGGAGCTGTTTTTT. Protein: CSATQSGELFF.

This clone was seen only once. CDR3 coding DNA: TGCGCCAGCAGCCAAGATTTGCAGAGGAATTCACCCCTCCACTTT. It yields the protein CASSQDLQRNSPLHF. This chain connects TRBV4-1 to TRBJ1-6; D gene unclear. In germline, CDR1 is MGHRA, CDR2 YSYEKL. Trimming pared 0 bases from V and 7 bases from J, leaving 10 bases between. This CDR3 has 15 amino acids.

The DNA of the CDR3 is TGCGCCAGCAGCTTGGACGACAGGGCTCAAGAGACCCAGTACTTC. As protein: CASSLDDRAQETQYF. The J gene is TRBJ2-5, the V gene TRBV5-1; 7 bases fit TRBD1. The germline V gene encodes CDR1 SGHRS and CDR2 YFSETQ. The CDR3 length is 15 residues. V dropped 0 bases and J dropped 2; count of bases not matched to a gene: 4. The whole variable domain, filled in from reference TRBV5-1 and TRBJ2-5, reads KAGVTQTPRYLIKTRGQQVTLSCSPISGHRSVSWYQQTPGQGLQFLFEYFSETQRNKGNFPGRFSGRQFSNSRSEMNVSTLELGDSALYLCASSLDDRAQETQYFGPGTRLLVL.

The V and J genes are TRBV5-1 and TRBJ2-5, with 7 bases matching TRBD1. The germline CDR1 and CDR2 sequences are SGHRS and YFSETQ. The CDR3 runs to 13 residues. Trimming cost V 2 bases and J 3 bases; bases outside gene matches: 1. This CDR3 reads CASSFQGEETQYF. The CDR3 nucleotides read TGCGCCAGCAGCTTCCAGGGGGAAGAGACCCAGTACTTC. Full variable domain (remainder filled in from reference TRBV5-1 and TRBJ2-5): KAGVTQTPRYLIKTRGQQVTLSCSPISGHRSVSWYQQTPGQGLQFLFEYFSETQRNKGNFPGRFSGRQFSNSRSEMNVSTLELGDSALYLCASSFQGEETQYFGPGTRLLVL.

J is TRBJ2-1 and V is TRBV19; the D gene is possibly TRBD1 (7 bases). V was trimmed by 7 bases and J by 6 bases, leaving 16 bases between them. The CDR3 runs 14 residues. The V gene's germline CDR1 is LNHDA and CDR2 SQIVND (reference sequence). The CDR3 region is CASTQGGSLNEQFF. CDR3 DNA sequence: TGTGCCAGTACCCAGGGGGGTAGCCTCAATGAGCAGTTCTTC.

This clone was observed a single time. J is TRBJ2-1 and V is TRBV14; TRBD2 aligns across 10 bases. V was clipped by 4 bases and J by 5 bases; unmatched bases: 5. The germline CDR1 and CDR2 sequences are SGHDN and FVKESK. The CDR3 has 15 residues. This CDR3 reads CASSPRTSGNNEQFF. The CDR3 DNA sequence: TGTGCCAGCAGCCCTCGGACTAGCGGAAACAATGAGCAGTTCTTC. The complete variable domain, with remaining parts taken from reference TRBV14 and TRBJ2-1, reads EAGVTQFPSHSVIEKGQTVTLRCDPISGHDNLYWYRRVMGKEIKFLLHFVKESKQDESGMPNNRFLAERTGGTYSTLKVQPAELEDSGVYFCASSPRTSGNNEQFFGPGTRLTVL.

This chain joins TRBV12-5 and TRBJ1-6; D is uncertain. There are 12 residues in the CDR3. Germline V lookup: CDR1 LGHNT, CDR2 FRNRAP. V lost 0 bases, J lost 10 bases, and 4 bases lay in between. The CDR3 region is CASGLVSSPLHF. The DNA of the CDR3 is TGTGCTAGTGGTTTGGTATCATCACCCCTCCACTTT.

The V and J genes are TRBV5-8 and TRBJ1-4; TRBD1 matches 8 bases. Losses at the gene ends were 4 bases for V and 8 bases for J; bases not matched to a gene: 10. The CDR3 extends over 15 amino acids. Germline CDR1 SGHTS, CDR2 YDEGEE. CDR3 bases: TGTGCCAGCAGCCCCGGACAGGGCGGTTACGAAAAACTGTTTTTT. Translated, it gives CASSPGQGGYEKLFF. The full variable domain, in which reference TRBV5-8 and TRBJ1-4 provide the parts outside the CDR3, is EAGVTQSPTHLIKTRGQQATLRCSPISGHTSVYWYQQALGLGLQFLLWYDEGEERNRGNFPPRFSGRQFPNYSSELNVNALELEDSALYLCASSPGQGGYEKLFFGSGTQLSVL.

This chain links TRBV6-1 with TRBJ2-1, with D hard to call. Germline V gives CDR1 MNHNS, CDR2 SASEGT. The CDR3 contains 15 residues. Trimming shortened V by 3 bases and J by 0 bases, and 9 bases separated the two germline ends. The CDR3, as DNA: TGTGCCAGCAGTGACAACCCGGGCTCCTACAATGAGCAGTTCTTC. Protein: CASSDNPGSYNEQFF.

The chain is built from TRBV27 and TRBJ1-1; no clear D gene. There are 11 residues in the CDR3. Trimming left V 2 bases short and J 11 bases short, with 9 bases between. Looked up from germline, CDR1 is MNHEY and CDR2 is SMNVEV (reference sequence). The CDR3 nucleotides are TGTGCCAGCAGTTTAGGCGGCCTTGCTTTCTTT. Residues: CASSLGGLAFF.

This chain connects TRBV5-6 to TRBJ2-1, with 8 bases lining up with TRBD2. V shed 0 bases and J 6 bases; nucleotides not matched to a gene: 5. Germline values: CDR1 SGHDT, CDR2 YYEEEE. CDR3 length equals 15 residues. The CDR3 protein is CASSLGLAGSNEQFF. The CDR3 nucleotides read TGTGCCAGCAGCTTGGGCCTAGCGGGCTCCAATGAGCAGTTCTTC.

The chain combines TRBV19 with TRBJ1-5; no definite D call. The ends were cut back, 3 bases at V and 7 bases at J, with 13 bases in the middle. Germline CDR1 is LNHDA and CDR2 is SQIVND (reference sequence). This CDR3 comprises 14 residues. CDR3 in DNA: TGTGCCAGTAGTATTTCGGGTGGAGGACAGCCCCAGCATTTT. Translated: CASSISGGGQPQHF.

The rearrangement uses TRBV10-3 and TRBJ1-2; D is possibly TRBD1 (6 bases). Deletions cut 4 bases from V and 9 bases from J, with 21 bases between. CDR3 length: 15 amino acids. Germline CDR1 is ENHRY and CDR2 is SYGVKD. The CDR3 region is CAISANSGTRGSYTF. CDR3 DNA sequence: TGTGCCATCAGTGCGAACTCCGGGACACGGGGAAGCTACACCTTC.

The V and J genes are TRBV6-6 and TRBJ2-3; D might be TRBD2 (5 bases). V dropped 7 bases and J dropped 4 bases, with 15 bases sitting between them. The CDR3 is 14 amino acids. The germline V gene encodes CDR1 MNHNY and CDR2 SVGAGI (reference sequence). The DNA for the CDR3 is TGTGCCAGCACTAAAAGTGTGGGAGCAGATACGCAGTATTTT. It specifies CASTKSVGADTQYF.

This sequence joins TRBV2 and TRBJ2-1; 10 nucleotides match TRBD2. The germline CDR1 and CDR2 sequences are SNHLY and FYNNEI. The CDR3 spans 17 residues. With V trimmed by 7 bases and J by 0 bases, 9 bases remained unmatched. This chain's CDR3 is CASKKREGSLSYNEQFF. CDR3 bases: TGTGCCAGCAAGAAGCGGGAGGGGTCCCTCTCCTACAATGAGCAGTTCTTC.

V gene TRBV7-7 combines with J gene TRBJ2-2, with D uncertain. V lost 4 bases and J 8 bases, leaving 11 bases between the germline ends. The germline CDR1 and CDR2 sequences are SSHAT and FNYEAQ (reference sequence). This CDR3 comprises 13 residues. Here the CDR3 reads CASSSRSPGELFF. In DNA form, the CDR3 reads TGTGCCAGCAGCTCGCGAAGCCCAGGGGAGCTGTTTTTT.